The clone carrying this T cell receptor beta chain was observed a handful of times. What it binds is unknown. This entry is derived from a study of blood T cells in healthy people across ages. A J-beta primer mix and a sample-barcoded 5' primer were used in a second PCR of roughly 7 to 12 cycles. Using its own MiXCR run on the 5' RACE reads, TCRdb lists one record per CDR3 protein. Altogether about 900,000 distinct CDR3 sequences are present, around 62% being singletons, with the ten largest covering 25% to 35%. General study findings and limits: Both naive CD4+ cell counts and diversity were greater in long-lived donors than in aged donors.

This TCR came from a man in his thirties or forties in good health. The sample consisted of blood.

The CDR3 loop reads CSVTLGTENRYEQFF. CDR3 DNA sequence: TGCAGCGTGACCCTAGGGACGGAGAACAGGTATGAGCAGTTCTTC. This sequence joins TRBV29-1 and TRBJ2-1, with D perhaps given as TRBD1 or TRBD2 (5 bases each). V dropped 6 bases and J dropped 8 bases, with 23 bases sitting between them. The CDR3 is made up of 15 amino acids. CDR1 SQVTM and CDR2 ANQGSEA come from the germline V gene.